The rows below give T cell receptor beta chains drawn from one sample of a study of blood T cell repertoires in COVID-19. Libraries were prepared by immunoSEQ multiplex PCR; TCRdb keeps only in-frame clonotypes and omits some of them. The sample contains 100,000 to 150,000 clones, 90% of which appear only once. Sequenced material: peripheral blood. All receptors come from a man between 50 and 59 years old with active COVID-19. Both conserved end residues are trimmed from each CDR3. A D gene is named only where the DNA matches it firmly.

v_gene	j_gene	d_gene	len	CDR3aa
TRBV2	TRBJ1-1	.	11	ASVFILNTEAF
TRBV5-6	TRBJ2-3	TRBD2	13	ASSAGGALTDTQY
TRBV7-2	TRBJ1-1	.	10	ASRLWNTEAF
TRBV5-4	TRBJ2-5	TRBD1	12	ASRPTGGGETQY
TRBV2	TRBJ2-2	.	14	AILTSGTSNTGELF
TRBV6-5	TRBJ2-4	.	12	ASKMGGSKNIQY
TRBV11-2	TRBJ1-1	.	13	ASSPYLQGSTEAF
TRBV19	TRBJ2-2	.	15	ASSIGWRDRKTGELF
TRBV7-2	TRBJ1-3	TRBD1	15	ASSLEMTGISGNTIY
TRBV5-1	TRBJ2-7	TRBD1	12	ASSLGDRPYEQY
TRBV5-1	TRBJ2-5	TRBD2	13	ASSPGGEGLETQY
TRBV2	TRBJ1-5	.	14	ASSEYTSLMDQPQH
TRBV12-3/TRBV12-4	TRBJ2-1	TRBD1	11	ASRGGRLGEQF
TRBV11-3	TRBJ2-3	.	12	ASSLDSSTDTQY
TRBV7-2	TRBJ2-1	.	12	ASSRVRGTNEQF
TRBV7-9	TRBJ2-3	.	13	ASSFGETVKDTQY
TRBV12-3/TRBV12-4	TRBJ2-1	.	11	ASSLNAVNEQF
TRBV6-5	TRBJ2-5	.	10	ASSRTDIIQY
TRBV7-8	TRBJ2-1	.	13	ASSSRLNAYNEQF
TRBV6-2/TRBV6-3	TRBJ1-1	.	13	ASSHTGGLDTEAF
TRBV6-6	TRBJ1-1	.	11	ASSARQNTEAF
TRBV11-3	TRBJ2-3	TRBD2	14	ASSRRLAGGGYTQY
TRBV6-5	TRBJ2-5	.	12	ASSSIGTLETQY
TRBV3-1/TRBV3-2	TRBJ1-5	TRBD1	11	ASSSSRDRVTH
TRBV5-6	TRBJ2-1	TRBD1	13	ASSPGQVSYNEQF
TRBV5-4	TRBJ1-6	.	15	ASSEDTTSSYNSPLH
TRBV5-5	TRBJ2-7	TRBD2	13	ASSLQAGDGYEQY
TRBV5-4	TRBJ2-3	TRBD1	15	ASIQQPGQQFTDTQY
TRBV10-3	TRBJ2-7	.	11	AISGGDFYEQY
TRBV29-1	TRBJ2-5	.	11	SVSLGGAETQY
TRBV5-1	TRBJ1-2	TRBD1	13	ASSLDRGSNYGYT
TRBV10-1	TRBJ2-1	TRBD2	14	ASSESRLAGYNEQF
TRBV5-1	TRBJ1-1	.	14	ASSLEPTPGTNEAF
TRBV7-2	TRBJ2-1	TRBD1	14	ASSLARGQGSGEQF